Below are 10 T cell receptor beta chains sequenced from a single sample in a study of early T cells in non-severe SARS-CoV-2 infection. TCRdb itself ran the 5' RACE reads through MiXCR, one entry per CDR3 protein. Altogether under 100,000 distinct CDR3 sequences are present, roughly an eighth being singletons, with the ten largest covering 1.4%. Sequenced: whole blood. These receptors were taken from an adult who was a healthcare worker with PCR-confirmed SARS-CoV-2 infection or an uninfected control (not recorded which).

This clonotype came up a few times. This chain connects TRBV18 to TRBJ2-3; tentatively, D is TRBD2 (6 bases). CDR1 is KGHSH, CDR2 LQKENI, per germline. Trimming left V 2 bases short and J 4 bases short, with 10 bases between. This CDR3 spans 14 amino acids. The DNA for the CDR3 is TGTGCCAGCTCACCAGCGGGGATGGCAGATACGCAGTATTTT. It yields the protein CASSPAGMADTQYF. Full variable domain (rest looked up from reference TRBV18 and TRBJ2-3): NAGVMQNPRHLVRRRGQEARLRCSPMKGHSHVYWYRQLPEEGLKFMVYLQKENIIDESGMPKERFSAEFPKEGPSILRIQQVVRGDSAAYFCASSPAGMADTQYFGPGTRLTVL.

This clonotype has ten or more counts. The rearrangement links TRBV29-1 to TRBJ2-4; D unclear. The V end was cut by 0 bases, the J end by 3 bases, with 21 bases between. Germline CDR1 reads SQVTM; CDR2 reads ANQGSEA. The CDR3 extends over 18 amino acids. The CDR3 sequence: CSVEDRVFSTVGKNIQYF. CDR3 DNA: TGCAGCGTTGAAGATCGCGTATTTAGTACAGTGGGCAAAAACATTCAGTACTTC.

This clonotype was counted only a few times. The gene calls are TRBV6-2 or TRBV6-3 and TRBJ2-1; the D call may be TRBD1 or TRBD2 (6 bases each). Germline V gives CDR1 MNHEY, CDR2 SVGEGT. The CDR3 is 15 residues long. Trimming stripped 2 bases from V and 2 bases from J, with 10 bases between. CDR3 bases: TGTGCCAGCAGTTACGGAGGGGGGCCCTACAATGAGCAGTTCTTC. Protein sequence: CASSYGGGPYNEQFF.

This clonotype was found many times. V usage is TRBV6-5 and J usage is TRBJ2-7, with 12 bases fitting TRBD2. The V and J ends lost 0 bases and 2 bases, in that order; junction bases with no gene match: 8. Germline values: CDR1 MNHEY, CDR2 SVGAGI. The CDR3 contains 18 residues. CDR3 region: CASSYSKGRTSGTYEQYF. As DNA, the CDR3 is TGTGCCAGCAGTTACTCGAAGGGTAGGACTAGCGGGACCTACGAGCAGTACTTC.

V gene TRBV6-5 combines with J gene TRBJ1-2, with a weak D call TRBD1 (6 bases). Trimming took 0 bases from V and 6 from J, leaving 11 bases between them. Germline loops: CDR1 MNHEY, CDR2 SVGAGI. This CDR3 is built from 14 residues. CDR3 DNA: TGTGCCAGCAGTTACTCGGAGGCAGGGGATGGCTACACCTTC. Protein sequence: CASSYSEAGDGYTF.

In this sample, this clonotype turned up many times. The chain combines TRBV20-1 with TRBJ1-6; D may be TRBD1 (5 bases). Germline V CDR1 and CDR2: DFQATT, SNEGSKA (reference sequence). Trimming cost V 6 bases and J 5 bases, with 14 bases left between them. This CDR3 is built from 14 residues. As DNA, the CDR3 is TGCAGTGCCCGGAGGGGAGGGGATAATTCACCCCTCCACTTT. Encoded protein: CSARRGGDNSPLHF.

This clonotype was found many times. This chain joins TRBV29-1 and TRBJ1-1; the D is unclear. Trimming took off 3 bases at V and 0 bases at J, with 5 bases between the two ends. The germline CDR1 and CDR2 sequences are SQVTM and ANQGSEA. This CDR3 comprises 12 residues. Written as DNA, the CDR3 is TGCAGCGTTGATGCCATGAACACTGAAGCTTTCTTT. Protein: CSVDAMNTEAFF.

This chain connects TRBV5-1 to TRBJ1-6, with D perhaps matching TRBD1 (6 bases). The germline V and J ends were trimmed by 0 bases and 6 bases, with 10 bases remaining between them. CDR3 length: 15 amino acids. Per the germline V gene, CDR1 is SGHRS and CDR2 is YFSETQ. The CDR3 DNA sequence: TGCGCCAGCAGCTTGGCAGGGGCGGGTAATTCACCCCTCCACTTT. It is translated as CASSLAGAGNSPLHF.

As concerns this clonotype: No conserved phenylalanine or tryptophan is present at the end of the CDR3, so a read error is the likely explanation. The V call is TRBV11-2, the J call TRBJ2-3; TRBD1 might be the D (5 bases). Germline V gene data show CDR1 as SGHAT and CDR2 as FQNNGV. The V end lost 1 base, the J end lost 0 bases, and 8 bases lay between the germline ends. This CDR3 has 15 amino acids. The CDR3 is CASSLGGRSTDTQYL. CDR3 bases: TGTGCCAGCAGCTTAGGGGGCCGGAGCACAGATACGCAGTATCTT.

The chain combines TRBV6-2 or TRBV6-3 with TRBJ2-3, with D possibly matching TRBD1 (5 bases). Germline values: CDR1 MNHEY, CDR2 SVGEGT. V gave up 10 bases and J gave up 7 bases, with 21 bases separating them. The CDR3 sequence is 14 residues long. CDR3 protein: CATHWAGSYNTQYF. In nucleotides, the CDR3 is TGTGCCACGCACTGGGCAGGGTCATATAATACGCAGTATTTT.